These 14 T cell receptor beta chains share one sample of origin, sequenced in a study of cytomegalovirus exposure and HLA in healthy donors. The PCR ran on 60 Vbeta and 13 Jbeta primers. Sequencing was performed with immunoSEQ multiplex PCR; in TCRdb, only in-frame clones are kept and a portion is missing. Counted here are 110,000 to 150,000 clones, 75% to 80% occurring once; the ten biggest clones make up 3.5% to 4%. The sequenced sample consisted of PBMCs. These receptors were taken from a man younger than 35 in good health and CMV-seronegative.

The V gene is TRBV6-1, the J gene TRBJ2-1; 11 bases are shared with TRBD2. The CDR3 is 14 amino acids. V trimming: 5 bases; J trimming: 5 bases; junction bases outside the gene matches: 2. The germline V gene has CDR1 MNHNS and CDR2 SASEGT. The CDR3 here is CASSSGLADNEQFF. The CDR3 nucleotides read TGTGCCAGCAGTTCGGGACTAGCGGACAATGAGCAGTTCTTC.

This chain links TRBV6-1 with TRBJ1-5, with D possibly TRBD1 on 6 matching bases. Trimming cost V 2 bases and J 4 bases, with 12 bases left between them. This CDR3 has 15 amino acids. Germline CDR1 MNHNS, CDR2 SASEGT. CDR3 sequence (DNA): TGTGCCAGCAGTGAAAAGGGAGGGGGGAATCAGCCCCAGCATTTT. It codes for CASSEKGGGNQPQHF.

The J gene is TRBJ2-5, the V gene TRBV29-1, with D perhaps TRBD1 (5 bases). The DNA end lines up better with TRBJ2-7; the J call may be wrong. Germline V lookup: CDR1 SQVTM, CDR2 ANQGSEA. The CDR3 totals 12 residues. CDR3 residues: CSVGAGNDEQYF. CDR3 bases: TGCAGCGTTGGGGCAGGGAACGACGAGCAGTACTTC.

The chain joins TRBV10-3 to TRBJ2-5, with TRBD1 matching over 9 bases. From germline, CDR1 is ENHRY and CDR2 SYGVKD. J gave up 2 bases and V 11 bases, and 12 bases lay outside the gene matches. CDR3 length equals 15 residues. DNA for the CDR3: TGTGCCGCCTCACAGGGGGCCGGATCACAAGAGACCCAGTACTTC. Translating gives CAASQGAGSQETQYF.

This chain connects TRBV4-1 to TRBJ2-7; D gene unclear. With 1 base removed from V and 3 bases from J, the gap between germline ends came to 13 bases. In germline, CDR1 is MGHRA, CDR2 YSYEKL. The CDR3 loop spans 15 amino acids. The CDR3 sequence is CASSQVVQDYYEQYF. CDR3 DNA sequence: TGCGCCAGCAGCCAAGTCGTCCAGGATTACTACGAGCAGTACTTC.

The chain couples TRBV4-3 to TRBJ1-5; a weak D match, TRBD1 (5 bases). Trimming cost V 0 bases and J 4 bases, with 13 bases left between them. The CDR3 totals 16 residues. The V gene's germline CDR1 is LGHNA and CDR2 YSLEER. CDR3 DNA: TGCGCCAGCAGCCAAGATTATACAGGCTTTAATCAGCCCCAGCATTTT. The encoded protein is CASSQDYTGFNQPQHF.

The chain is built from TRBV6-1 and TRBJ1-4; perhaps TRBD1 as D (5 bases). Germline CDR1 and CDR2: MNHNS and SASEGT. With 8 bases removed from V and 4 bases from J, the gap between germline ends came to 14 bases. The length of the CDR3 is 14 residues. CDR3 DNA: TGTGCCAGCGGGGCTCAGGGTAATAATGAAAAACTGTTTTTT. It codes for CASGAQGNNEKLFF.

V and J are TRBV11-3 and TRBJ2-3; D perhaps matches TRBD2 (5 bases). CDR3 length: 14 residues. V shed 2 bases and J shed 2 bases, with 8 bases lying between them. Per germline, CDR1 SGHNT and CDR2 YENEEA. The CDR3 sequence: CASSLTGYTDTQYF. The CDR3 DNA follows: TGTGCCAGCAGCTTAACGGGGTACACAGATACGCAGTATTTT.

This chain uses TRBV11-2 with TRBJ1-4; 10 bases match TRBD1. J was trimmed by 4 bases and V by 5 bases; bases with no gene match: 7. The CDR3 covers 16 residues. Per germline, CDR1 SGHAT and CDR2 FQNNGV. CDR3 sequence reads: CASSPDRGQGNEKLFF. The DNA of the CDR3 is TGTGCCAGCAGCCCCGACAGGGGGCAGGGTAATGAAAAACTGTTTTTT.

The chain couples TRBV5-1 to TRBJ2-7; 8 nucleotides line up with TRBD1. The germline gives CDR1 SGHRS, CDR2 YFSETQ. The trim removed 5 bases at V and 3 bases at J, leaving 7 bases unmatched. The CDR3 has 14 residues. The CDR3 coding sequence is TGCGCCAGCAGAGAGGGACAGGCGAACTACGAGCAGTACTTC. Its protein is CASREGQANYEQYF.

The V and J genes are TRBV27 and TRBJ1-2; the D is unclear. Germline V CDR1 and CDR2: MNHEY, SMNVEV (reference sequence). The germline V and J ends were trimmed by 3 bases and 4 bases, with 12 bases remaining between them. The CDR3 runs 14 residues. The CDR3 protein is CASSLGGRSYGYTF. The CDR3 coding sequence is TGTGCCAGCAGTTTGGGAGGCAGGAGCTATGGCTACACCTTC.

This sequence joins TRBV6-1 and TRBJ1-2, with 7 positions matching TRBD1. V was pared by 2 bases and J by 4 bases, with 10 bases of the junction left unmatched. Germline V gene data show CDR1 as MNHNS and CDR2 as SASEGT. The length of the CDR3 is 16 residues. CDR3 sequence (DNA): TGTGCCAGCAGTGAAATTCGAGGGAAGGGGGCCTATGGCTACACCTTC. Protein: CASSEIRGKGAYGYTF.

Points on this clone: Other DNA sequences from this sample encode an identical CDR3 as well. This chain uses TRBV4-1 with TRBJ2-5; 10 bases align to TRBD1. The CDR3 sequence is 20 residues long. Germline assignment: CDR1 MGHRA and CDR2 YSYEKL. V trimming: 4 bases; J trimming: 1 base; junction bases outside the gene matches: 18. Here the CDR3 reads CASSLRRTAGTGAFQETQYF. The CDR3 coding sequence is TGCGCCAGCAGCCTAAGACGTACCGCCGGGACAGGGGCATTCCAAGAGACCCAGTACTTC.

The V and J genes are TRBV2 and TRBJ2-5, with D unclear. With 8 bases removed from V and 5 bases from J, the gap between germline ends came to 12 bases. Germline lookup yields CDR1 SNHLY and CDR2 FYNNEI. The CDR3 sequence is 12 residues long. CDR3 sequence reads: CASVALRETQYF. Here the CDR3 DNA reads TGTGCCAGCGTTGCTCTGCGGGAGACCCAGTACTTC.